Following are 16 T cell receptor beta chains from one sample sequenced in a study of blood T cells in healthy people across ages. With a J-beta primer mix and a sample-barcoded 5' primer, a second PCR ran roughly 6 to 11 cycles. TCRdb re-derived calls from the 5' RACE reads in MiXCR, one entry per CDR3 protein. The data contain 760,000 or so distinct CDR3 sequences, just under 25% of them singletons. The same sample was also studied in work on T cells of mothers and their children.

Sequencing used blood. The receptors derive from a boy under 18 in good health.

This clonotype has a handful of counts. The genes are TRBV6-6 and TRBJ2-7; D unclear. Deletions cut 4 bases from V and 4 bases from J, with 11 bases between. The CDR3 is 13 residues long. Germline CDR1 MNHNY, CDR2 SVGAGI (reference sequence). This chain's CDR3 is CASSSAPQYEQYF. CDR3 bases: TGTGCCAGCAGTTCCGCCCCCCAGTACGAGCAGTACTTC.

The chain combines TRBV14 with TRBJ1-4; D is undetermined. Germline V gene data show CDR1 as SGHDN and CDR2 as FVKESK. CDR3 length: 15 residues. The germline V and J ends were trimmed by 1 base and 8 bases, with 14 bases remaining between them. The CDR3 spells CASSQVRSHGEKLFF. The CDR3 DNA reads TGTGCCAGCAGCCAAGTGCGCAGCCATGGGGAAAAACTGTTTTTT.

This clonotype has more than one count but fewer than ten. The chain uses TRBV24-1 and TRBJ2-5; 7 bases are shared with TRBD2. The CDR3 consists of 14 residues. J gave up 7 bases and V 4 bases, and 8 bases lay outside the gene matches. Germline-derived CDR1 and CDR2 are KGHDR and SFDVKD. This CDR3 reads CATSDPGGGGTQYF. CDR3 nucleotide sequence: TGTGCCACCAGTGACCCGGGCGGGGGAGGGACCCAGTACTTC.

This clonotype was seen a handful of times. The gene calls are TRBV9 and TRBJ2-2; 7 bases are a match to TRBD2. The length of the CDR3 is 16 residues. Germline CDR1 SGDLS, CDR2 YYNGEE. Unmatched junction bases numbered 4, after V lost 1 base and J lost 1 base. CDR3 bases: TGTGCCAGCAGCGTATTTTCGGGGGGGAACACCGGGGAGCTGTTTTTT. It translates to CASSVFSGGNTGELFF. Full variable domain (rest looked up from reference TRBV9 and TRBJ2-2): DSGVTQTPKHLITATGQRVTLRCSPRSGDLSVYWYQQSLDQGLQFLIQYYNGEERAKGNILERFSAQQFPDLHSELNLSSLELGDSALYFCASSVFSGGNTGELFFGEGSRLTVL.

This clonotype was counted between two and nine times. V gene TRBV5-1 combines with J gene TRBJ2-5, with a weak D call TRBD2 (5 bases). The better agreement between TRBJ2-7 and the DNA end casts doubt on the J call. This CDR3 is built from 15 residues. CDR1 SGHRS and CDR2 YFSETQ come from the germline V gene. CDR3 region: CASSPYRYGTYEQYF. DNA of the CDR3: TGCGCCAGCAGCCCATATCGGTACGGGACCTACGAGCAGTACTTC.

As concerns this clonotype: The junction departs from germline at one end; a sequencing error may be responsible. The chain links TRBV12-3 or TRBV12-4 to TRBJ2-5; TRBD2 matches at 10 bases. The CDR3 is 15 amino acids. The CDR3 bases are TGTGCCAGCAGCCTTCCTAGCGGGGGCCCAGAGACCCGGTACTTC. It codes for CASSLPSGGPETRYF.

The CDR3 sequence is CATQGDAAYEQYF. The CDR3 DNA sequence: TGTGCCACCCAAGGTGACGCAGCCTACGAGCAGTACTTC. V and J are TRBV12-3 or TRBV12-4 and TRBJ2-7; D is ambiguous. V was pared by 10 bases and J by 2 bases, with 15 bases between. The CDR3 sequence is 13 residues long.

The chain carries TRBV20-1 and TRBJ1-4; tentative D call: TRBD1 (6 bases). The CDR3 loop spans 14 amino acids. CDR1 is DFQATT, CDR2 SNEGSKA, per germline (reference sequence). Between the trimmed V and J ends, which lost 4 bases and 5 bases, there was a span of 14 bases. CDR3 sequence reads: CSAKRYRVNEKLFF. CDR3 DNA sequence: TGCAGTGCTAAGAGGTACAGGGTCAATGAAAAACTGTTTTTT.

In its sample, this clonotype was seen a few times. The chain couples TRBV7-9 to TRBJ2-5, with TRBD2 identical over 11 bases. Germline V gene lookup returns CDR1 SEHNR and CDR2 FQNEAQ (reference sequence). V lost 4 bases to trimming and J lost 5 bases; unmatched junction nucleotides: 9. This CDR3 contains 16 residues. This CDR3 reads CASSSILAGGGETQYF. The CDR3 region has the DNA TGTGCCAGCAGCTCAATTCTAGCGGGAGGAGGCGAGACCCAGTACTTC.

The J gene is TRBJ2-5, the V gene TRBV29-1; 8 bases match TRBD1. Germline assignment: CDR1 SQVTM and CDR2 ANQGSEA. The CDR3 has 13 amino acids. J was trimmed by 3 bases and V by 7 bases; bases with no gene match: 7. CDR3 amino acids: CSALQGAEETQYF. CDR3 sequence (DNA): TGCAGCGCACTCCAGGGGGCTGAAGAGACCCAGTACTTC.

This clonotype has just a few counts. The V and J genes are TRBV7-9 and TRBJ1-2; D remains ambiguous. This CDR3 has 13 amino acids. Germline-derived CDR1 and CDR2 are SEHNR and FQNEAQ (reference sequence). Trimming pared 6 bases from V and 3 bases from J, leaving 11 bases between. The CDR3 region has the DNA TGTGCCAGCAGTGATCAGGTTTACTATGGCTACACCTTC. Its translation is CASSDQVYYGYTF.

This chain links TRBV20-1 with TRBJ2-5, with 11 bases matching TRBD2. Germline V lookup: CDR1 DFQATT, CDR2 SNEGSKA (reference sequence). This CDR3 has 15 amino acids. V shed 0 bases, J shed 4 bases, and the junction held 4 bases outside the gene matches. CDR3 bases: TGCAGTGCTAGAGATCGTCTAGCGGGGGGAGAGACCCAGTACTTC. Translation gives CSARDRLAGGETQYF.

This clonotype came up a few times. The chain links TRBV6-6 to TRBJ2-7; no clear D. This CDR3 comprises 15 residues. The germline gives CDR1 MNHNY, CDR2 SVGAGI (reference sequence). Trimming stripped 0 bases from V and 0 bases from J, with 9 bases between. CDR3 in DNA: TGTGCCAGCAGTTACTCGTGGAGCAGCTCCTACGAGCAGTACTTC. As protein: CASSYSWSSSYEQYF.

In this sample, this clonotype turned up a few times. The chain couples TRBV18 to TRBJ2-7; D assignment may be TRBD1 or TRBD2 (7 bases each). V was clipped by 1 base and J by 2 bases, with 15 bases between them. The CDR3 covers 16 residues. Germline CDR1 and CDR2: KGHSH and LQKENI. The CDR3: CASSPQTGRGAYEQYF. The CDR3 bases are TGTGCCAGCTCACCACAGACAGGGAGGGGAGCCTACGAGCAGTACTTC.

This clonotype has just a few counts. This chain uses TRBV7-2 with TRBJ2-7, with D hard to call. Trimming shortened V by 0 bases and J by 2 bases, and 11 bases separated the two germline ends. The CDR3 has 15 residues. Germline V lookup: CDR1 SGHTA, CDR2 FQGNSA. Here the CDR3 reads CASSLALGTPYEQYF. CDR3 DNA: TGTGCCAGCAGCTTAGCTCTAGGTACTCCCTACGAGCAGTACTTC.

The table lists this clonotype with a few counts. The CDR3, as DNA: TGTGCCACCAGTGACTACCGATTGAACACCGGGGAGCTGTTTTTT. Protein sequence: CATSDYRLNTGELFF. V and J are TRBV24-1 and TRBJ2-2; D not certain. CDR3 size: 15 residues. In germline, CDR1 is KGHDR, CDR2 SFDVKD. Deletions cut 4 bases from V and 1 base from J, with 9 bases between.